The sequence of this T cell receptor (beta chain) was determined in a study of spatial heterogeneity in lung cancer. Whole-study findings and limits: Expanded intratumoral alpha and beta TCR counts tracked tumor mutation counts.

As for time point: sample taken at primary tumor resection. TCRdb independently ran MiXCR on the 5' RACE reads; one entry per CDR3 protein. The repertoire consists of roughly 7,700 distinct CDR3 sequences, with around 5.4% occurring once and the leading ten covering around 24%. This clonotype came up many times. Its specificity is unknown. The CDR3 runs 14 residues. The J segment lost 4 bases and the V segment lost 6 bases, leaving 5 bases of the junction unmatched. Germline V lookup: CDR1 LNHDA, CDR2 SQIVND (reference sequence). This rearrangement joins TRBV19 to TRBJ1-5; 8 nucleotides match TRBD1. The clonotype originates from a male donor with early-stage non-small cell lung cancer. The source material was lung tumor tissue, sampled at surgery. Here the CDR3 reads CASSGTGLNQPQHF. The CDR3 nucleotides are TGTGCCAGTAGCGGGACAGGCCTTAATCAGCCCCAGCATTTT.